This T cell receptor (beta chain) stems from a study of blood T cell repertoires in COVID-19. What the recovered Cohort 3 donors had was two negative PCRs, clearance, or symptom resolution. Clones were sequenced by immunoSEQ multiplex PCR, and TCRdb holds only the in-frame ones, with some missing. Of over 250,000 clones in the sample, about nine tenths were seen once. This CDR3 spans 16 amino acids. V dropped 4 bases and J dropped 0 bases, with 13 bases sitting between them. Germline CDR1 SGHTS, CDR2 YDEGEE. The source is a woman in her sixties or seventies who had recovered from COVID-19. This chain uses TRBV5-8 with TRBJ2-2; D gene ambiguous. What was sequenced was PBMCs or T cells enriched from blood (not recorded which). The CDR3 DNA reads as TGTGCCAGCAGCCCCGACACTGGTTCGAACACCGGGGAGCTGTTTTTT. Protein sequence: CASSPDTGSNTGELFF.